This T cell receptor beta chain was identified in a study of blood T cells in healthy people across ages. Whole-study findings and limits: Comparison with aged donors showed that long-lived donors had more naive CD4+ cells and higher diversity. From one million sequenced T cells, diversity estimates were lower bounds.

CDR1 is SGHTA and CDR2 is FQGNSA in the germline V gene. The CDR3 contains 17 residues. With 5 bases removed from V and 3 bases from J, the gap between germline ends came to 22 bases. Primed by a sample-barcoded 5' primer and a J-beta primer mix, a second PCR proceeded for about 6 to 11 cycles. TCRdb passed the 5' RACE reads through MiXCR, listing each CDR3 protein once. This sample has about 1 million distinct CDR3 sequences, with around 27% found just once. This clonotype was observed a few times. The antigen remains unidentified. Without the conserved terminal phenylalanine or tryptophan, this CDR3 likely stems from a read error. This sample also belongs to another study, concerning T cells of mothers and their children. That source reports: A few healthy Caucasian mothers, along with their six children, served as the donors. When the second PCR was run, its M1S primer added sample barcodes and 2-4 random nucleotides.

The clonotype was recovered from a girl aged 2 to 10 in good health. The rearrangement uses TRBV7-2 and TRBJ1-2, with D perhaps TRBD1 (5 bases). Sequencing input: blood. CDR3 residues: CASSPQSNPPGYYGYTL. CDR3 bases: TGTGCCAGCAGCCCGCAGTCAAACCCCCCAGGGTACTATGGCTACACCCTC.